Below are 2 T cell receptor beta chains sequenced from a single sample in a study of blood T cell repertoires in COVID-19 (TCRdb year 2020). The library came from the immunoSEQ multiplex PCR assay. What TCRdb holds here is the immuneACCESS table cut down to in-frame rearrangements. Part of the clones is not present; checked against another copy, under half of the missing clones reflect an unresolved V gene, and the others are unexplained. The sample table records about 210,000 clones; around 80% of these occur just once. The ten largest clones add up to approximately 12% of the sample. The sequencing sample was made of peripheral blood. These receptors all come from a woman between 40 and 55 years old with acute or convalescent COVID-19.

This clone was detected ten times or more. The rearrangement joins TRBV5-4 to TRBJ2-3; TRBD1 agrees at 9 bases. The CDR3 is made up of 13 amino acids. V lost 5 bases, J lost 6 bases, and 4 bases stayed unmatched. Germline loops: CDR1 SGHNT, CDR2 YYREEE (reference sequence). CDR3 region: CASRTGGKDTQYF. In DNA, the CDR3 is TGTGCCAGCAGGACAGGGGGAAAGGATACGCAGTATTTT.

This clone was seen only a few times. The V gene is TRBV6-5, the J gene TRBJ2-1, with TRBD1 as a possible D gene (6 bases). Trimming stripped 0 bases from V and 7 bases from J, with 10 bases between. The CDR3 contains 14 residues. The germline V gene encodes CDR1 MNHEY and CDR2 SVGAGI. CDR3 sequence reads: CASSYSTRGNEQFF. CDR3 nucleotides: TGTGCCAGCAGTTACTCGACCAGGGGAAATGAGCAGTTCTTC.